This T cell receptor (beta chain) was captured by sequencing in a study of post-analysis software for immune sequencing data. Broader study findings: Compared against controls, patients with multiple sclerosis displayed significantly lower normalized Chao1 diversity. Samples prepared in the same batch strongly co-clustered by F measure. Higher frequency in patients than in controls was seen for about 5 TRBV segments, with TRBV5-6, TRBV5-1 and TRBV20-1 among them.

Unique molecular identifiers had been added to the TCR beta cDNA libraries. TCRdb reprocessed the PCR reads with MiXCR, giving one entry per CDR3 protein. The sample holds 450,000 to 700,000 distinct CDR3 sequences, 44% seen once. Per the germline V gene, CDR1 is SQVTM and CDR2 is ANQGSEA. The ends were cut back, 6 bases at V and 5 bases at J, with 20 bases in the middle. The CDR3 is 15 amino acids. Notes on this clonotype: Its target is unknown.

This sequence was found in a girl between 5 and 17 years old with multiple sclerosis. Sequencing was performed on blood. This chain connects TRBV29-1 to TRBJ1-5, with D possibly being TRBD1 (5 bases). CDR3 amino acids: CSVVLHGGEYQPQHF. CDR3 bases: TGCAGCGTCGTCTTGCACGGGGGAGAGTATCAGCCCCAGCATTTT.